Shown below are 15 T cell receptor beta chains from a single sample sequenced in a study of T cell changes during pregnancy in multiple sclerosis (dated by TCRdb to between 2018 and 2021). The method behind the library was the immunoSEQ multiplex PCR assay. The table was pulled from immuneACCESS by TCRdb, which kept in-frame rearrangements only. Such tables lose some clones; where checked, under half of the loss comes from unresolved V genes, and the rest has no known cause. A total of around 50,000 clones appear in this sample, 93% of them only once. Clones ranked in the top ten supply approximately 3.8% of the sample. The sequences come from CD8+ T cells from peripheral blood mononuclear cells, collected in the second trimester of pregnancy. The source is a female donor with multiple sclerosis, enrolled in a pregnancy study.

This chain joins TRBV15 and TRBJ2-5; the D gene is possibly TRBD1 (6 bases). The CDR3 has 14 amino acids. Trimming took off 5 bases at V and 5 bases at J, with 15 bases between the two ends. CDR1 and CDR2 (germline): LNHNV, YYDKDF (reference sequence). The CDR3 spells CATSGNTGRETQYF. Written as DNA, the CDR3 is TGTGCCACCAGCGGGAACACAGGGCGGGAGACCCAGTACTTC.

V usage is TRBV19 and J usage is TRBJ2-7, with 9 nucleotides matching TRBD1. The germline V gene encodes CDR1 LNHDA and CDR2 SQIVND (reference sequence). Trimming at V came to 5 bases and at J to 6 bases, leaving 8 bases not matched to a gene. This CDR3 has 14 amino acids. The CDR3 loop is CASSPGQGPGEQYF. As DNA, the CDR3 is TGTGCCAGTAGTCCGGGACAGGGACCGGGCGAGCAGTACTTC. Full variable domain (rest looked up from reference TRBV19 and TRBJ2-7): DGGITQSPKYLFRKEGQNVTLSCEQNLNHDAMYWYRQDPGQGLRLIYYSQIVNDFQKGDIAEGYSVSREKKESFPLTVTSAQKNPTAFYLCASSPGQGPGEQYFGPGTRLTVT.

The gene calls are TRBV9 and TRBJ1-1; 9 nucleotides align to TRBD1. CDR1 and CDR2 from the germline V gene are SGDLS and YYNGEE. This CDR3 has 15 amino acids. V lost 3 bases, J lost 4 bases, and 7 bases stayed unmatched. The CDR3, as DNA: TGTGCCAGCAGCGCTACAGGGGGCTTTAGCACTGAAGCTTTCTTT. Protein product: CASSATGGFSTEAFF.

V gene TRBV7-9 combines with J gene TRBJ1-3; a possible D gene is TRBD1 (6 bases). CDR3 length equals 17 residues. The germline V gene encodes CDR1 SEHNR and CDR2 FQNEAQ (reference sequence). V lost 2 bases to trimming and J lost 2 bases, with 16 bases between them. CDR3 DNA: TGTGCCAGCAGCTTATTCTTTTACGGGACAACTGGAAACACCATATATTTT. Its translation is CASSLFFYGTTGNTIYF.

This sequence joins TRBV19 and TRBJ1-1, with a weak D call TRBD1 (6 bases). The CDR3 has 14 amino acids. Germline CDR1 and CDR2: LNHDA and SQIVND (reference sequence). Trimming left V 3 bases short and J 1 base short, with 9 bases between. CDR3 coding DNA: TGTGCCAGTAGTATGAGGGGGAAGAACACTGAAGCTTTCTTT. Residues: CASSMRGKNTEAFF.

The chain links TRBV9 to TRBJ2-2; 9 nucleotides agree with TRBD1. From germline, CDR1 is SGDLS and CDR2 YYNGEE. This CDR3 region has 14 residues. Unmatched junction bases numbered 6, after V lost 3 bases and J lost 9 bases. CDR3 loop: CASSGGDRVWELFF. The CDR3, as DNA: TGTGCCAGCAGCGGCGGGGACAGGGTGTGGGAGCTGTTTTTT.

This chain links TRBV28 with TRBJ2-1, with TRBD2 matching 9 bases. Unmatched junction bases numbered 7, after V lost 1 base and J lost 3 bases. This CDR3 is 17 amino acids long. CDR1 and CDR2 from the germline V gene are MDHEN and SYDVKM. DNA of the CDR3: TGTGCCAGCAGTTTATCTGAAAGCGGGAGGTACTACAATGAGCAGTTCTTC. It specifies CASSLSESGRYYNEQFF.

This chain links TRBV2 with TRBJ1-4; D gene uncertain. The CDR3 totals 13 residues. The V gene lost 6 bases and the J gene lost 4 bases, with 9 bases spanning the gap. CDR1 is SNHLY and CDR2 is FYNNEI in the germline V gene. The CDR3 is CASRNSNNEKLFF. CDR3 in DNA: TGTGCCAGCAGGAACAGTAATAATGAAAAACTGTTTTTT. The full variable domain, rest sourced from reference TRBV2 and TRBJ1-4, is EPEVTQTPSHQVTQMGQEVILRCVPISNHLYFYWYRQILGQKVEFLVSFYNNEISEKSEIFDDQFSVERPDGSNFTLKIRSTKLEDSAMYFCASRNSNNEKLFFGSGTQLSVL.

The sample holds a few counts of this clone. This sequence joins TRBV19 and TRBJ1-1, with TRBD1 matching 10 bases. The CDR3 covers 17 residues. CDR1 and CDR2 from the germline V gene are LNHDA and SQIVND (reference sequence). V lost 5 bases to trimming and J lost 3 bases; unmatched junction nucleotides: 12. The CDR3 DNA sequence: TGTGCCAGTAGTGCAAGACAGGGGGCGAGGGTTGACACTGAAGCTTTCTTT. Translated, it gives CASSARQGARVDTEAFF. Together with reference TRBV19 and TRBJ1-1, the CDR3 gives the full variable domain: DGGITQSPKYLFRKEGQNVTLSCEQNLNHDAMYWYRQDPGQGLRLIYYSQIVNDFQKGDIAEGYSVSREKKESFPLTVTSAQKNPTAFYLCASSARQGARVDTEAFFGQGTRLTVV.

The CDR3: CASSPLGQGARYEQYF. CDR3 DNA: TGTGCCAGCAGCCCCCTAGGACAGGGGGCCCGGTACGAGCAGTACTTC. The V call is TRBV14, the J call TRBJ2-7; 11 bases match TRBD1. The CDR3 covers 16 residues. CDR1 is SGHDN, CDR2 FVKESK, per germline. The V segment lost 4 bases and the J segment 4 bases; nucleotides outside the gene matches: 9. The complete variable domain, with remaining parts taken from reference TRBV14 and TRBJ2-7, reads EAGVTQFPSHSVIEKGQTVTLRCDPISGHDNLYWYRRVMGKEIKFLLHFVKESKQDESGMPNNRFLAERTGGTYSTLKVQPAELEDSGVYFCASSPLGQGARYEQYFGPGTRLTVT.

The genes are TRBV4-2 and TRBJ2-7, with 7 bases that match TRBD1. The germline CDR1 and CDR2 sequences are LGHNA and YNFKEQ. V shed 1 base, J shed 2 bases, and the junction held 5 bases outside the gene matches. CDR3 length: 15 residues. The CDR3 here is CASSQVEGATYEQYF. Written as DNA, the CDR3 is TGTGCCAGCAGCCAAGTTGAGGGGGCAACCTACGAGCAGTACTTC.

This clone was seen a few times. The CDR3 here is CASSYSSATNEKLFF. The CDR3 DNA reads as TGTGCCAGCAGTTACTCGAGTGCAACTAATGAAAAACTGTTTTTT. The chain couples TRBV6-5 to TRBJ1-4, with D uncertain. The CDR3 consists of 15 residues. Germline values: CDR1 MNHEY, CDR2 SVGAGI. V lost 0 bases, J lost 0 bases, and 5 bases lay in between.

In DNA form, the CDR3 reads TGCGCCAGCAGCCCTTCCCGCAGGACTTCCTACGAGCAGTACTTC. Translating gives CASSPSRRTSYEQYF. The chain recombines TRBV4-1 with TRBJ2-7; TRBD2 is a possible D gene (5 bases). The CDR3 loop spans 15 amino acids. Germline loops: CDR1 MGHRA, CDR2 YSYEKL. Between the trimmed V and J ends, which lost 4 bases and 1 base, there was a span of 14 bases.

The chain carries TRBV29-1 and TRBJ2-7; 8 bases are a match to TRBD2. Germline V gives CDR1 SQVTM, CDR2 ANQGSEA. Unmatched junction bases numbered 6, after V lost 3 bases and J lost 2 bases. The CDR3 totals 14 residues. The CDR3: CSVEVRGGTYEQYF. The CDR3 DNA sequence: TGCAGCGTTGAGGTCCGGGGGGGAACCTACGAGCAGTACTTC.

V usage is TRBV5-1 and J usage is TRBJ2-7, with 8 bases matching TRBD1. Germline V gene lookup returns CDR1 SGHRS and CDR2 YFSETQ. The CDR3 is 13 amino acids. With 5 bases clipped from V and 7 bases from J, the junction kept 8 bases outside the gene matches. In nucleotides, the CDR3 is TGCGCCAGCAGTCCCAGGGGGCCGGGGGAGCAGTACTTC. Its translation is CASSPRGPGEQYF. The complete variable domain, with remaining parts taken from reference TRBV5-1 and TRBJ2-7, reads KAGVTQTPRYLIKTRGQQVTLSCSPISGHRSVSWYQQTPGQGLQFLFEYFSETQRNKGNFPGRFSGRQFSNSRSEMNVSTLELGDSALYLCASSPRGPGEQYFGPGTRLTVT.